This T cell receptor beta chain was documented in a study of response to subunit inactivated influenza vaccine. MiXCR was run by TCRdb on the RT-PCR reads, yielding one entry per CDR3 protein. The top ten hold under 2.5% of the sample, which has 400,000 to 550,000 distinct CDR3 sequences, about 25% seen once. CDR3 length: 15 residues. Trimming removed 4 bases from V and 4 bases from J; junction bases left unmatched: 10. CDR1 and CDR2 (germline): SGHRS, YFSETQ. The J gene is TRBJ1-2, the V gene TRBV5-1; 7 bases are a match to TRBD1. The sample was CD4+ T cells sorted from PBMCs, taken 5 days after vaccination. This receptor was taken from a man aged 50 or older who received an inactivated influenza vaccine. The CDR3 spells CASSDTGVPAYGYTF. The CDR3 DNA is TGCGCCAGCAGCGACACAGGGGTCCCTGCCTATGGCTACACCTTC.